The text below deals with one T cell receptor (beta chain). Its specificity is not known. This entry is derived from a study of CXCR3-negative and CXCR3-positive naive CD8 T cells. Notes on the study in general: CXCR3-negative naive cells had less hydrophobic TRB CDR3s than did CXCR3-positive naive cells.

Each TRB cDNA library was prepared by 5' RACE (with UMI labels). From its re-call of the 5' RACE reads, TCRdb lists each CDR3 protein once, without DNA. The ten most abundant clones cover 0.25% to 0.3% of a sample with some 150,000 distinct CDR3 sequences. Within the CD8+ T cell compartment, naive cells were CD45RO-CCR7+CD27+CD95-. CDR1 MNHEY and CDR2 SVGAGI come from the germline V gene. The CDR3 has 17 amino acids. This TCR came from a human donor in good health. Some clones in this sample may be carry-over from other donors' samples. The chain has TRBV6-5 and TRBJ1-2; TCRdb picks TRBD1, but there is no DNA to check that call. The sample consisted of naive CXCR3+ CD8+ T cells from blood. Subset here: CD45RO-CCR7+CD27+CD95- naive CD8+ T cells expressing CXCR3 (TNR3+). CDR3: CASSYGVKGQGVYGYTF.